The present T cell receptor (beta chain) was sequenced within a study of early T cells in non-severe SARS-CoV-2 infection. As for the study in general: The chains were unpaired, and the sequenced material was bulk RNA from unsorted whole blood.

Trimming cost V 0 bases and J 7 bases; bases outside gene matches: 15. The CDR3 has 19 residues. Germline V CDR1 and CDR2: LGHNA, YNFKEQ. cDNA molecules, individually, were tagged with unique molecular identifiers. TCRdb reprocessed the 5' RACE reads via MiXCR and lists one record per CDR3 protein. Seen here are approximately 67,000 distinct CDR3 sequences, around a tenth observed once, and the top ten hold about 4.1%. This TCR was sampled from an adult who was a healthcare worker with PCR-confirmed SARS-CoV-2 infection or an uninfected control (not recorded which). This sequence joins TRBV4-2 and TRBJ2-7; 13 bases map to TRBD2. The sequencing input was whole blood. The CDR3 DNA reads TGTGCCAGCAGCCAAGAAGGGCTCTTGTGGACTAGCGGGAGTGGTGAGCAGTACTTC. This sequence encodes CASSQEGLLWTSGSGEQYF.